This record concerns one T cell receptor beta chain sequence. Its specific antigen is unknown. Base qualities are missing; no much larger clone stands one base away. Library creation used the immunoSEQ multiplex PCR assay. The clones in this table, taken by TCRdb from immuneACCESS, are in-frame only. Not every clone is retained; where verified, under half of the shortfall comes from an unresolved V gene, and the cause of the rest is unknown. The sample table shows 150,000 to 200,000 clones, and around 90% are seen once. The ten largest account for around 5% of the sample. These data belong to a study of control samples from healthy donors and cancer patients (dated by TCRdb to the early 2020s). V is clipped by 4 bases and J by 0 bases, and the sequence between their germline boundaries is 15 bases long. There are 16 amino acids in the CDR3, from cysteine to phenylalanine inclusive. Here the CDR3 DNA is all that survives: 48 bases in frame from base 1. In the germline V gene (reference sequence), CDR1 corresponds to LGHDT and CDR2 to YNNKEL.

The sequenced sample was blood. The clonotype originates from a woman in her twenties or thirties in good health. The chain is made from TRBV3-1 (or the pseudogene TRBV3-2) and TRBJ2-5; the D region possibly corresponds to TRBD1 (6 bases align). The nucleotides read TGTGCCAGCAGCCGATCAGATGGACAGTACCAAGAGACCCAGTACTTC. Its translation reads: CASSRSDGQYQETQYF.